This entry lists 32 T cell receptor beta chains sequenced from one sample in a study of molecular identifiers for immune sequencing clone quantification. Using its own MiXCR run on the PCR reads, TCRdb lists one record per CDR3 protein. The sample consists of over 65,000 distinct CDR3 sequences, 25% of them appearing once. Sequencing was carried out using naive CD8+ T cells from blood, with Jurkat cell RNA spiked in. Stated subset: FACS-sorted CD8+CD4-CCR7+CD45RA+ naive T cells. Receptors originate from a human donor in good health. Some libraries in this study had Jurkat cell RNA spiked in.

This clonotype was seen ten or more times. V and J are TRBV19 and TRBJ2-1, with 9 bases aligning to TRBD2. Germline values: CDR1 LNHDA, CDR2 SQIVND (reference sequence). J lost 8 bases, V lost 1 base, and 9 bases had no gene match. This CDR3 contains 16 residues. The CDR3: CASSIGASGAGDEQFF. Here the CDR3 DNA reads TGTGCCAGTAGTATAGGAGCTAGCGGGGCCGGGGATGAGCAGTTCTTC.

This clonotype was counted between two and nine times. The chain combines TRBV7-2 with TRBJ2-5, with D possibly matching TRBD1 (6 bases). V was shortened by 0 bases and J by 2 bases, with 16 bases between the two germline ends. The germline CDR1 and CDR2 sequences are SGHTA and FQGNSA. This CDR3 has 17 amino acids. The CDR3 bases are TGTGCCAGCAGCTTAGCCCTGGGAATAGGGACACAAGAGACCCAGTACTTC. Translation: CASSLALGIGTQETQYF. Together with reference TRBV7-2 and TRBJ2-5, the CDR3 gives the full variable domain: GAGVSQSPSNKVTEKGKDVELRCDPISGHTALYWYRQSLGQGLEFLIYFQGNSAPDKSGLPSDRFSAERTGGSVSTLTIQRTQQEDSAVYLCASSLALGIGTQETQYFGPGTRLLVL.

This clonotype has a handful of counts. The V call is TRBV24-1, the J call TRBJ2-3; 12 nucleotides agree with TRBD2. With 0 bases clipped from V and 8 bases from J, the junction kept 23 bases outside the gene matches. The CDR3 length is 22 residues. The germline V gene has CDR1 KGHDR and CDR2 SFDVKD. For the CDR3, the DNA is TGTGCCACCAGTGATTTGCTACGGGAACTAGCGGGGGGTCCACAGGGTTCCGGTACGCAGTATTTT. This encodes CATSDLLRELAGGPQGSGTQYF.

A remark on this clonotype: The junction departs from the called germline gene at one end, perhaps through a read error. V and J are TRBV19 and TRBJ1-6; the D gene is possibly TRBD1 (5 bases). The CDR3 contains 15 residues. The germline V gene encodes CDR1 LNHDA and CDR2 SQIVND (reference sequence). The CDR3 bases are TGTGCCAGTGGTATCGGGACGGAGTTCAATTCACCCCTCCACTTT. It is translated as CASGIGTEFNSPLHF.

Ten or more counts support this clonotype. The chain links TRBV12-3 or TRBV12-4 to TRBJ2-2; TRBD2 aligns across 7 bases. The V gene end was trimmed by 5 bases and the J gene end by 5 bases; junction bases not matched to a gene: 8. The CDR3 extends over 15 amino acids. The CDR3 reads CASSKPGLPTGELFF. CDR3 DNA sequence: TGTGCCAGCAGTAAACCGGGACTACCTACCGGGGAGCTGTTTTTT.

V is TRBV7-6 and J is TRBJ1-4; TRBD1 is a possible D gene (5 bases). The CDR3 is made up of 14 amino acids. The V gene's germline CDR1 is SGHVS and CDR2 FNYEAQ. V was shortened by 4 bases and J by 12 bases, with 18 bases between the two germline ends. CDR3: CASSSGPFGGELFF. The CDR3 nucleotides read TGTGCCAGCAGCTCCGGACCCTTCGGGGGAGAACTGTTTTTT.

This clonotype was seen a handful of times. The DNA for the CDR3 is TGTGCCTGGAGTGTCCCCGGGGCCAACGTCCTGACTTTC. It yields the protein CAWSVPGANVLTF. The chain combines TRBV30 with TRBJ2-6; D is undetermined. The V and J ends lost 0 bases and 4 bases respectively, with 4 bases between them. CDR1 and CDR2 from the germline V gene are GTSNPN and SVGIG (reference sequence). The CDR3 has 13 residues.

Turning to this clonotype: A clone one base away is much larger, so this may be a read error. The chain links TRBV27 to TRBJ2-3; D is ambiguous. The J call is uncertain, as TRBJ1-5 better fits the DNA end. The germline gives CDR1 MNHEY, CDR2 SMNVEV (reference sequence). The length of the CDR3 is 17 residues. The CDR3 region is CASSLWFSGSASDTQHF. The CDR3 DNA is TGTGCCAGCAGTTTATGGTTTAGCGGGAGCGCCTCAGATACGCAGCATTTT.

To note about this clonotype: A much larger clone differs by one base, so this may be a read error. The chain combines TRBV12-3 or TRBV12-4 with TRBJ2-3; TRBD2 matches at 7 bases. The CDR3 has 13 amino acids. The CDR3 DNA follows: TGTGCCAGCAGCCGGACTAGTGCAGATCCGCAGTATTTT. Translated, it gives CASSRTSADPQYF.

This clonotype was detected ten times or more. The chain is built from TRBV7-9 and TRBJ1-5; 7 bases fit TRBD1. The ends lost 5 bases at V and 3 bases at J; junction bases unmatched: 4. The CDR3 totals 14 residues. Germline CDR1 SEHNR, CDR2 FQNEAQ (reference sequence). The CDR3 region has the DNA TGTGCCAGCAGCCTGGGACAGCACAATCAGCCCCAGCATTTT. The encoded protein is CASSLGQHNQPQHF.

CDR3 in amino acids: CASSQDRGVGRYTEAFF. DNA of the CDR3: TGTGCCAGCAGCCAAGATCGTGGGGTCGGCCGGTACACTGAAGCTTTCTTT. V usage is TRBV3-1 and J usage is TRBJ1-1; D gene unclear. This CDR3 spans 17 amino acids. Germline V CDR1 and CDR2: LGHDT, YNNKEL (reference sequence). With 0 bases removed from V and 3 bases from J, the gap between germline ends came to 17 bases. The full variable domain, with the rest looked up from reference TRBV3-1 and TRBJ1-1, is DTAVSQTPKYLVTQMGNDKSIKCEQNLGHDTMYWYKQDSKKFLKIMFSYNNKELIINETVPNRFSPKSPDKAHLNLHINSLELGDSAVYFCASSQDRGVGRYTEAFFGQGTRLTVV.

Of note for this clonotype: One base away lies a much larger clone, so this may be a sequencing read error. The gene calls are TRBV9 and TRBJ2-5; possibly TRBD2 for D (6 bases). Germline V CDR1 and CDR2: SGDLS, YYNGEE. This CDR3 comprises 16 residues. V shed 7 bases and J shed 0 bases, with 19 bases lying between them. Written as DNA, the CDR3 is TGTGCCAGCGGCTCCCGTGTAGCGGACCACCAAGAGACCCAGTACTTC. This codes for CASGSRVADHQETQYF.

At least ten counts were recorded for this clonotype. This sequence joins TRBV27 and TRBJ1-5; D is perhaps TRBD1 (5 bases). In germline, CDR1 is MNHEY, CDR2 SMNVEV (reference sequence). This CDR3 has 14 residues. Trimming shortened V by 5 bases and J by 3 bases, and 11 bases separated the two germline ends. The CDR3 region has the DNA TGTGCCAGCAGTCATGGACAAGTCAATCAGCCCCAGCATTTT. Residues: CASSHGQVNQPQHF.

The chain has TRBV13 and TRBJ2-7; 7 positions match TRBD2. The junction had 3 bases not matched to a gene; V was cut back by 2 bases and J by 2 bases. CDR1 and CDR2 (germline): PRHDT, FYEKMQ (reference sequence). The CDR3 consists of 14 residues. CDR3 nucleotide sequence: TGTGCCAGCAGCTTAATGGGAGGGCCCTACGAGCAGTACTTC. It codes for CASSLMGGPYEQYF.

On this clonotype itself: A much larger clone is a single base away; this may be a read error. The chain combines TRBV4-3 with TRBJ2-3; perhaps TRBD2 as D (5 bases). The CDR3 runs to 15 residues. Germline V CDR1 and CDR2: LGHNA, YSLEER. V was pared by 0 bases and J by 4 bases, with 11 bases between. CDR3 bases: TGCGCCAGCAGCCAAGATGTGGGGAGCGCAGATACGCAGTATTTT. This codes for CASSQDVGSADTQYF.

This clonotype has a handful of counts. CDR3 DNA sequence: TGTGCCAGCAGCAATCCCAGGGCTTCCTACGAGCAGTACTTC. Protein: CASSNPRASYEQYF. V usage is TRBV21-1 and J usage is TRBJ2-7. TRBV21-1 is noted as a pseudogene. CDR3 size: 14 residues.

The sample holds a few counts of this clonotype. This rearrangement joins TRBV16 to TRBJ1-2; 7 bases align to TRBD1. Germline CDR1 is KGHSY and CDR2 is FQNENV. V shed 3 bases, J shed 6 bases, and the junction held 16 bases outside the gene matches. CDR3 size: 17 residues. CDR3 residues: CASSQSWEGGGWNGYTF. The CDR3 DNA reads as TGTGCCAGCAGCCAGTCGTGGGAAGGAGGGGGCTGGAATGGCTACACCTTC.

The sample holds many counts of this clonotype. V gene TRBV7-6 combines with J gene TRBJ2-5; D could derive from TRBD1 or TRBD2 (6 bases each). With 5 bases removed from V and 5 bases from J, the gap between germline ends came to 15 bases. Germline V gene sequence: CDR1 SGHVS, CDR2 FNYEAQ. The CDR3 has 14 amino acids. CDR3 sequence: CASSLPGGWETQYF. CDR3 sequence (DNA): TGTGCCAGCAGCCTCCCCGGGGGCTGGGAGACCCAGTACTTC.

Concerning this clonotype: A much larger clone lies one base from this, so it may be a read error. The chain has TRBV2 and TRBJ2-7, with D unresolved. This CDR3 has 11 amino acids. Germline assignment: CDR1 SNHLY and CDR2 FYNNEI. Trimming took 11 bases from V and 3 from J, leaving 11 bases between them. The CDR3 loop reads CAGMSRYEQYF. As DNA, the CDR3 is TGTGCCGGCATGAGTCGCTACGAGCAGTACTTC.

This clonotype has more than one count but fewer than ten. CDR3 amino acids: CASSMGQGNTEAFF. The CDR3 region has the DNA TGTGCCAGTAGTATGGGACAGGGGAACACTGAAGCTTTCTTT. This chain joins TRBV19 and TRBJ1-1; 9 bases align to TRBD1. Germline CDR1 and CDR2: LNHDA and SQIVND (reference sequence). This CDR3 region has 14 residues. The J segment lost 1 base and the V segment lost 3 bases, leaving 0 bases of the junction unmatched.

In this sample, this clonotype turned up a few times. The chain is built from TRBV20-1 and TRBJ2-7; TRBD1 is a possible D gene (5 bases). V was cut by 0 bases and J by 5 bases, with 14 bases left in between. The CDR3 totals 14 residues. Germline CDR1 DFQATT, CDR2 SNEGSKA (reference sequence). CDR3 residues: CSARDFQGLDEQYF. DNA for the CDR3: TGCAGTGCTAGAGATTTTCAGGGATTAGACGAGCAGTACTTC.

This clonotype was recorded a few times. This chain uses TRBV20-1 with TRBJ2-5; 13 nucleotides agree with TRBD2. Germline V gene lookup returns CDR1 DFQATT and CDR2 SNEGSKA (reference sequence). The J segment lost 1 base and the V segment lost 6 bases, leaving 8 bases of the junction unmatched. CDR3 size: 16 residues. The CDR3 DNA reads as TGCAGTGCCCAGGGACTAGCGGGGTACCCCCAAGAGACCCAGTACTTC. Its protein is CSAQGLAGYPQETQYF.

The chain couples TRBV30 to TRBJ2-1; D perhaps matches TRBD1 (6 bases). The CDR3 is 12 amino acids. Per the germline V gene, CDR1 is GTSNPN and CDR2 is SVGIG (reference sequence). V was trimmed by 3 bases and J by 8 bases, leaving 11 bases between them. The DNA for the CDR3 is TGTGCCTGGAGCCCACAGGGTCATGAGCAGTTCTTC. Protein product: CAWSPQGHEQFF.

The CDR3 DNA reads as TGTGCCAGCAGTATACTGGGGGGGCCCTACAATGAGCAGTTCTTC. It translates to CASSILGGPYNEQFF. The genes are TRBV6-5 and TRBJ2-1; possible D gene TRBD2, 7 bases. Between the trimmed V and J ends, which lost 5 bases and 2 bases, there was a span of 13 bases. Germline assignment: CDR1 MNHEY and CDR2 SVGAGI. The length of the CDR3 is 15 residues.

The sample holds many counts of this clonotype. The J gene is TRBJ1-6, the V gene TRBV20-1; tentative D call: TRBD1 (5 bases). Germline-derived CDR1 and CDR2 are DFQATT and SNEGSKA (reference sequence). The CDR3 runs 13 residues. Trimming shortened V by 5 bases and J by 7 bases, and 12 bases separated the two germline ends. CDR3 residues: CSAFRERNSPLHF. As DNA, the CDR3 is TGCAGTGCTTTCAGGGAAAGGAATTCACCCCTCCACTTT.

This clonotype showed up many times. The gene calls are TRBV6-1 and TRBJ2-1; D possibly uses TRBD1 or TRBD2 (5 bases each). This CDR3 contains 14 residues. The germline V gene has CDR1 MNHNS and CDR2 SASEGT. The V and J ends lost 6 bases and 3 bases respectively, with 12 bases between them. The CDR3 loop reads CASSPRDLYNEQFF. The CDR3 region has the DNA TGTGCCAGCAGCCCGAGGGACCTCTACAATGAGCAGTTCTTC.

For this clonotype: This may come from a read error, since a much larger clone is one base off. The V gene is TRBV27, the J gene TRBJ2-2, with a weak D call TRBD2 (5 bases). The CDR3 covers 14 residues. The V and J ends lost 3 bases and 6 bases respectively, with 11 bases between them. Germline CDR1 and CDR2: MNHEY and SMNVEV (reference sequence). CDR3 sequence (DNA): TGTGCCAGCAGTTTCGAGGGTGGCGCCGGGGAGCTGTTTTTT. Translated: CASSFEGGAGELFF.

This clonotype was seen ten or more times. The genes are TRBV7-2 and TRBJ1-4; unclear D gene. Germline V CDR1 and CDR2: SGHTA, FQGNSA. The length of the CDR3 is 14 residues. Trimming took off 5 bases at V and 1 base at J, with 8 bases between the two ends. The CDR3 is CASSPWETNEKLFF. The DNA for the CDR3 is TGTGCCAGCAGCCCTTGGGAAACTAATGAAAAACTGTTTTTT.

This clonotype turned up a few times. This chain uses TRBV7-6 with TRBJ1-1; 9 positions agree with TRBD1. The junction had 2 bases not matched to a gene; V was cut back by 5 bases and J by 1 base. CDR1 and CDR2 (germline): SGHVS, FNYEAQ. The CDR3 has 14 residues. CDR3 region: CASSTGQGNTEAFF. The CDR3 DNA reads as TGTGCCAGCAGCACGGGACAGGGGAACACTGAAGCTTTCTTT.

Concerning this clonotype itself: The junction departs from germline at one end; a sequencing error may be responsible. J is TRBJ2-7 and V is TRBV11-2; unclear D gene. The CDR3 runs 13 residues. Per germline, CDR1 SGHAT and CDR2 FQNNGV. The CDR3 DNA follows: TGTGCCAGCAGCTTAGTATTGGGAAACGAGCAGTGCTTC. Protein sequence: CASSLVLGNEQCF.

This clonotype was seen many times. J is TRBJ2-5 and V is TRBV28; TRBD2 might be the D (6 bases). Between the trimmed V and J ends, which lost 5 bases and 1 base, there was a span of 11 bases. This CDR3 comprises 14 residues. Germline assignment: CDR1 MDHEN and CDR2 SYDVKM. The CDR3 DNA sequence: TGTGCCAGCAGTCCAGGACTACTCCAAGAGACCCAGTACTTC. Amino acid sequence: CASSPGLLQETQYF.

This clonotype was seen only a few times. This chain connects TRBV13 to TRBJ1-4; TRBD1 matches at 8 bases. CDR3 length: 17 amino acids. Germline CDR1 reads PRHDT; CDR2 reads FYEKMQ (reference sequence). Losses at the gene ends were 4 bases for V and 0 bases for J; bases not matched to a gene: 7. CDR3: CASSSGQGDATNEKLFF. CDR3 nucleotides: TGTGCCAGCAGCTCAGGACAGGGCGATGCAACTAATGAAAAACTGTTTTTT.